The following is a TCR beta chain sequence with its context. Antigen unknown. This record comes from a study of vaccination and CD4 T cells after COVID-19. Looking at the study overall: Convalescent participants consisted of six males and four females, two being Hispanic. Study-level findings and limits: No early post-infection timepoints were studied, and convalescent patients studied were relatively few.

Treatment denoted: roughly nine-day PBMC culture with coronavirus spike peptide pools or control peptides (ViraFEST assay). Cultured CD4+ T-cell DNA underwent Oncomine TCR Beta short-read sequencing. TCRdb itself ran the PCR reads through MiXCR, one entry per CDR3 protein. The table shows roughly 10,000 distinct CDR3 sequences, with about half occurring only once. Sequencing input: CD4+ T cells from blood, cultured in vitro. This clonotype originated in a human donor who had recovered from COVID-19.

CDR3 residues: CASSQEADQPQHF. As DNA, the CDR3 is TGTGCCAGCAGCCAAGAAGCGGATCAGCCCCAGCATTTT. V gene TRBV4-2 combines with J gene TRBJ1-5; D gene uncertain. Germline lookup yields CDR1 LGHNA and CDR2 YNFKEQ. This CDR3 is built from 13 residues. The V and J ends lost 0 bases and 5 bases respectively, with 5 bases between them.